Listed here are 11 T cell receptor beta chains from one sample, sequenced in a study of cytomegalovirus exposure and HLA in healthy donors (dated 2017 in TCRdb). To prepare the library, the immunoSEQ multiplex PCR assay was applied. For the multiplex PCR, a mixture combining 60 forward primers for TCR Vbeta segments and 13 reverse primers for TCR Jbeta segments was used. The table comes from immuneACCESS by way of TCRdb, which keeps in-frame sequences with V and J called. Part of the clones is missing from these tables; in studies checked, under half for an unresolved V gene and the rest for unknown reasons. In this sample the table shows 150,000 or so clones, just under 75% of which occur a single time. The ten largest clones represent 1.5% to 2% of the sample. Sequences were obtained from PBMCs. The receptor source for this set is a woman in her late teens or twenties in good health and CMV-seronegative.

The rearrangement uses TRBV10-3 and TRBJ2-7; 9 bases are shared with TRBD2. Germline loops: CDR1 ENHRY, CDR2 SYGVKD. V lost 5 bases to trimming and J lost 4 bases; unmatched junction nucleotides: 3. The CDR3 has 13 amino acids. The DNA of the CDR3 is TGTGCCATCAGTCTCCTAGCGGGGTACGAGCAGTACTTC. This codes for CAISLLAGYEQYF.

The rearrangement joins TRBV10-3 to TRBJ1-5; perhaps TRBD1 as D (5 bases). Deletions cut 0 bases from V and 2 bases from J, with 11 bases between. Germline V gene sequence: CDR1 ENHRY, CDR2 SYGVKD. The CDR3 contains 16 residues. The CDR3 bases are TGTGCCATCAGTGAGTCGTGGGGAGGGGGCAATCAGCCCCAGCATTTT. Residues: CAISESWGGGNQPQHF.

The rearrangement uses TRBV6-5 and TRBJ2-3; 7 positions agree with TRBD1. The CDR3 loop spans 15 amino acids. V shed 5 bases, J shed 4 bases, and the junction held 9 bases outside the gene matches. From germline, CDR1 is MNHEY and CDR2 SVGAGI. DNA of the CDR3: TGTGCCAGCAGTAGACAGGGCGAGGAGGCAGATACGCAGTATTTT. Its translation: CASSRQGEEADTQYF.

This sequence joins TRBV7-7 and TRBJ2-1; 11 positions match TRBD2. V shed 1 base and J 10 bases; nucleotides not matched to a gene: 9. Germline CDR1 reads SSHAT; CDR2 reads FNYEAQ (reference sequence). This CDR3 region has 16 residues. This CDR3 is CASSLGRLAGSGEQFF. The CDR3 coding sequence is TGTGCCAGCAGCTTAGGAAGACTAGCGGGATCCGGAGAGCAGTTCTTC.

For the CDR3, the DNA is TGTGCCAGCACCCGGGAGGGGGGGCCCCTCGAGCAGTACTTC. This gives the protein CASTREGGPLEQYF. The rearrangement uses TRBV7-9 and TRBJ2-7; 8 nucleotides agree with TRBD2. The ends lost 7 bases at V and 6 bases at J; junction bases unmatched: 11. The germline gives CDR1 SEHNR, CDR2 FQNEAQ (reference sequence). This CDR3 is 14 amino acids long.

The chain combines TRBV7-3 with TRBJ2-7; 8 positions agree with TRBD1. With V trimmed by 5 bases and J by 0 bases, 9 bases remained unmatched. CDR1 SGHTA and CDR2 FQGTGA come from the germline V gene. The CDR3 contains 16 residues. The DNA for the CDR3 is TGTGCCAGCAGCGCGGACCGACAGGGGAGCTCCTACGAGCAGTACTTC. The encoded protein is CASSADRQGSSYEQYF.

This clone was detected only a few times. The chain combines TRBV7-9 with TRBJ2-1, with 7 positions matching TRBD1. The CDR3 runs to 14 residues. The V and J ends lost 5 bases and 6 bases, in that order; junction bases with no gene match: 7. Germline values: CDR1 SEHNR, CDR2 FQNEAQ (reference sequence). The CDR3 sequence: CASSGDRSSNEQFF. The CDR3, as DNA: TGTGCCAGCAGCGGGGACAGAAGTAGCAATGAGCAGTTCTTC.

This clone occurred once. The rearrangement joins TRBV5-8 to TRBJ2-7; unclear D gene. CDR1 is SGHTS and CDR2 is YDEGEE in the germline V gene. Trimming shortened V by 0 bases and J by 5 bases, and 9 bases separated the two germline ends. The CDR3 loop spans 13 amino acids. The CDR3 coding sequence is TGTGCCAGCAGCTTGGTCGGTTCTAACGAGCAGTACTTC. This codes for CASSLVGSNEQYF. Looking up the rest from reference TRBV5-8 and TRBJ2-7 gives the full variable domain: EAGVTQSPTHLIKTRGQQATLRCSPISGHTSVYWYQQALGLGLQFLLWYDEGEERNRGNFPPRFSGRQFPNYSSELNVNALELEDSALYLCASSLVGSNEQYFGPGTRLTVT.

The chain uses TRBV14 and TRBJ1-4; TRBD1 matches 7 bases. The V and J ends lost 5 bases and 7 bases, in that order; junction bases with no gene match: 10. CDR3 length equals 15 residues. Germline V CDR1 and CDR2: SGHDN, FVKESK. CDR3 nucleotide sequence: TGTGCCAGCAGCTCACGAATGACAGGGTCTGAAAAACTGTTTTTT. Protein product: CASSSRMTGSEKLFF.

The V and J genes are TRBV7-2 and TRBJ1-1; TRBD1 might be the D (5 bases). V was shortened by 1 base and J by 11 bases, with 14 bases between the two germline ends. This CDR3 is 13 amino acids long. Germline loops: CDR1 SGHTA, CDR2 FQGNSA. CDR3 DNA sequence: TGTGCCAGCAGCTTAGGCAGGGCGGACGACGCTTTCTTT. It codes for CASSLGRADDAFF.

The chain is built from TRBV28 and TRBJ2-5; 9 bases line up with TRBD1. This CDR3 contains 15 residues. V was clipped by 5 bases and J by 3 bases; unmatched bases: 7. CDR1 and CDR2 from the germline V gene are MDHEN and SYDVKM. For the CDR3, the DNA is TGTGCCAGCAGTGTAGTAGGGACAGGGAAAGAGACCCAGTACTTC. This sequence encodes CASSVVGTGKETQYF.